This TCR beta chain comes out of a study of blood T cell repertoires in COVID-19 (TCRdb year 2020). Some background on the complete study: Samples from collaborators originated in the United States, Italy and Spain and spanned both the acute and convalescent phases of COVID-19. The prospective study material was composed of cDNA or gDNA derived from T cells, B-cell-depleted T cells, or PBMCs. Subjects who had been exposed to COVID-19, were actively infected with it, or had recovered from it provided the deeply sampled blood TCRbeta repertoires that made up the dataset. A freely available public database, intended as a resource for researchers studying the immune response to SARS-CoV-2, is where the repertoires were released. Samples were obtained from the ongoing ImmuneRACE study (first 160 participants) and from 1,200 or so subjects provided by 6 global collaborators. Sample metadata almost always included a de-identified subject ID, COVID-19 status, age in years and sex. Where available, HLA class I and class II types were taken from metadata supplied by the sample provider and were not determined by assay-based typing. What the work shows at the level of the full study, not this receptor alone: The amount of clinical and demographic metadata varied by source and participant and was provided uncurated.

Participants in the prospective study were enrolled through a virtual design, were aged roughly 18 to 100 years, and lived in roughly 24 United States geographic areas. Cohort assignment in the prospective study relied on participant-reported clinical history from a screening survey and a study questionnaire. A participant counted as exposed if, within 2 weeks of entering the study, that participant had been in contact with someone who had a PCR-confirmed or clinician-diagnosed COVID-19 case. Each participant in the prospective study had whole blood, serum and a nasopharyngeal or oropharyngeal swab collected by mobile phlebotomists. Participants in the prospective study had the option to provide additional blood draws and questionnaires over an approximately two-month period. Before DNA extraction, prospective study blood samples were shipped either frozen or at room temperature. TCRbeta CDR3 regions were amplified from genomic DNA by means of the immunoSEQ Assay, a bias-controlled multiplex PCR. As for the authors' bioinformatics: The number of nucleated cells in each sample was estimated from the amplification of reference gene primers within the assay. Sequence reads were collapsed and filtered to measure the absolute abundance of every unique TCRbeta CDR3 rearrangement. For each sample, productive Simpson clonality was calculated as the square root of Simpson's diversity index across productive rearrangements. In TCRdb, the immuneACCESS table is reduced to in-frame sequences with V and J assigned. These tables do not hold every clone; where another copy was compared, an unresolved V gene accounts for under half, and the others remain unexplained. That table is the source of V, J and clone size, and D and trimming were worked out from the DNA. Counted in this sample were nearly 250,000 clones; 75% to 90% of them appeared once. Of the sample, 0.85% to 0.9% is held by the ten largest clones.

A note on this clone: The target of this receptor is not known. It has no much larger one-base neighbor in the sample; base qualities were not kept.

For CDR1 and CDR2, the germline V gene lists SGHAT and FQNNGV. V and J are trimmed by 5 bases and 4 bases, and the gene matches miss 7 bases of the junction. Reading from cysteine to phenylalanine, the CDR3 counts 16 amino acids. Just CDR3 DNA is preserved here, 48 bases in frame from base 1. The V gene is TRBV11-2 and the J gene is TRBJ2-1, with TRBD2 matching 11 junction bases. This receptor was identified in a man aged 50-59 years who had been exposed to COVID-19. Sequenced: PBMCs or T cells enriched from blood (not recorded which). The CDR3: CASSSRLAGTYNEQFF. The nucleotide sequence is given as TGTGCCAGCAGCAGCAGACTAGCGGGAACTTACAATGAGCAGTTCTTC.